This T cell receptor (beta chain) was profiled in a study of immune cell composition in non-small cell lung cancer. About the research overall: Tumours were mainly lung adenocarcinoma or squamous cell carcinoma.

The study, taken as a whole, reports: No significant correlation existed between pack-years smoked and tumour clonality.

This clone has a single count. What it binds is unknown. The CDR3 runs to 15 residues. The germline V gene encodes CDR1 MGHRA and CDR2 YSYEKL. V was trimmed by 1 base and J by 0 bases, leaving 7 bases between them. Sequencing used immunoSEQ multiplex PCR; TCRdb keeps in-frame clones, though not all of them. This sample has about 6,700 clones; 70% occur once, and the top ten carry about 4.4%. The source material was lung tumor tissue. The rearrangement links TRBV4-1 to TRBJ1-3, with unresolved D. The TCR sequence derives from a human donor with non-small cell lung cancer. CDR3: CASSQGPSSGNTIYF. In DNA, the CDR3 is TGCGCCAGCAGCCAAGGTCCCAGCTCTGGAAACACCATATATTTT.